The next 29 T cell receptor beta chains were all read from a single sample in a study of T-cell reconstitution after alpha-beta-depleted transplantation in children. Unique molecular identifiers were incorporated when the TCRbeta library was constructed. TCRdb passed the PCR reads through MiXCR, listing each CDR3 protein once. The sample contains fewer than 350,000 distinct CDR3 sequences, around 10% of which appear only once. Source: PBMCs, taken before TCRalphabeta/CD19-depleted stem cell transplant. All receptors come from a boy in the first two years of life with acute myeloid leukemia, due to receive a stem cell transplant.

This clonotype was counted at least ten times. This chain links TRBV7-8 with TRBJ2-5; TRBD2 is a possible D gene (6 bases). Germline CDR1 is SGHVS and CDR2 is FQNEAQ. The V and J ends lost 2 bases and 7 bases respectively, with 14 bases between them. The CDR3 is 14 amino acids. CDR3 protein: CASSLLRGEVTQYF. CDR3 DNA sequence: TGTGCCAGCAGCTTATTGAGAGGGGAGGTGACCCAGTACTTC. The full variable domain, rest sourced from reference TRBV7-8 and TRBJ2-5, is GAGVSQSPRYKVAKRGQDVALRCDPISGHVSLFWYQQALGQGPEFLTYFQNEAQLDKSGLPSDRFFAERPEGSVSTLKIQRTQQEDSAVYLCASSLLRGEVTQYFGPGTRLLVL.

This chain links TRBV5-8 with TRBJ1-2; 7 bases fit TRBD1. The CDR3 is 14 residues long. V was clipped by 6 bases and J by 1 base; unmatched bases: 6. CDR1 is SGHTS, CDR2 YDEGEE, per germline. CDR3: CASTSTGINYGYTF. The DNA of the CDR3 is TGTGCCAGCACCTCGACAGGGATTAACTATGGCTACACCTTC.

The chain recombines TRBV19 with TRBJ2-7; D possibly corresponds to TRBD1 (6 bases). The ends were cut back, 1 base at V and 7 bases at J, with 8 bases in the middle. The length of the CDR3 is 12 residues. Germline V gene lookup returns CDR1 LNHDA and CDR2 SQIVND (reference sequence). Written as DNA, the CDR3 is TGTGCCAGTAGTATAGCCGACAGGGAGCAGTACTTC. This gives the protein CASSIADREQYF.

At least ten counts were recorded for this clonotype. This chain uses TRBV5-5 with TRBJ2-1, with 7 nucleotides matching TRBD2. This CDR3 has 13 residues. Germline-derived CDR1 and CDR2 are SGHKS and YYEKEE (reference sequence). The V segment lost 4 bases and the J segment 6 bases; nucleotides outside the gene matches: 4. The CDR3 loop reads CASSRRELNEQFF. DNA for the CDR3: TGTGCCAGCAGCCGGCGGGAGCTCAATGAGCAGTTCTTC.

This clonotype was counted a few times. It may be a read error: a sequence one base away is much more abundant. This sequence joins TRBV10-2 and TRBJ2-3; the D is unclear. V was clipped by 3 bases and J by 2 bases, with 6 bases between them. CDR1 is WSHSY, CDR2 SAAADI, per germline. The length of the CDR3 is 13 residues. CDR3 sequence reads: CASSDPATDTQYF. CDR3 DNA sequence: TGCGCCAGCAGTGATCCGGCCACAGATACGCAGTATTTT.

This clonotype was counted only a few times. The V and J genes are TRBV20-1 and TRBJ1-1; D not resolved. V lost 2 bases to trimming and J lost 1 base, with 11 bases between them. CDR1 and CDR2 (germline): DFQATT, SNEGSKA (reference sequence). This CDR3 contains 14 residues. Here the CDR3 reads CSARSVSQNTEAFF. The CDR3 nucleotides are TGCAGTGCTAGATCGGTATCCCAGAACACTGAAGCTTTCTTT.

This clonotype was counted ten times or more. The rearrangement uses TRBV9 and TRBJ2-7, with 12 bases aligning to TRBD1. This CDR3 comprises 14 residues. CDR1 and CDR2 (germline): SGDLS, YYNGEE. V lost 7 bases to trimming and J lost 3 bases; unmatched junction nucleotides: 5. For the CDR3, the DNA is TGTGCCAGCGGAGGGACAGGGGGCCACTACGAGCAGTACTTC. It codes for CASGGTGGHYEQYF.

This clonotype was found many times. The chain combines TRBV10-3 with TRBJ2-7; D gene uncertain. V lost 2 bases, J lost 5 bases, and 4 bases lay in between. There are 11 residues in the CDR3. Germline CDR1 reads ENHRY; CDR2 reads SYGVKD. CDR3: CAISEEDEQYF. DNA of the CDR3: TGTGCCATCAGTGAGGAAGACGAGCAGTACTTC.

This clonotype was counted many times. The DNA of the CDR3 is TGTGCCAGCAGCCGATTCGACACCTTTGAAGCTTTCTTT. This codes for CASSRFDTFEAFF. The chain carries TRBV27 and TRBJ1-1; D gene uncertain. There are 13 residues in the CDR3. The V end lost 6 bases, the J end lost 7 bases, and 15 bases lay between the germline ends. Germline V gene sequence: CDR1 MNHEY, CDR2 SMNVEV (reference sequence).

A few counts support this clonotype. The CDR3 loop reads CASSFWTSEETQYF. The CDR3 nucleotides read TGTGCCAGCAGCTTTTGGACTAGCGAGGAGACCCAGTACTTC. The chain links TRBV5-5 to TRBJ2-5, with 9 bases aligning to TRBD2. Germline V gene data show CDR1 as SGHKS and CDR2 as YYEKEE (reference sequence). The J segment lost 5 bases and the V segment lost 2 bases, leaving 4 bases of the junction unmatched. The CDR3 contains 14 residues.

This clonotype came up many times. The gene calls are TRBV9 and TRBJ2-7, with 7 bases identical to TRBD2. The CDR3 loop spans 13 amino acids. The trim removed 2 bases at V and 3 bases at J, leaving 2 bases unmatched. Germline CDR1 reads SGDLS; CDR2 reads YYNGEE. DNA of the CDR3: TGTGCCAGCAGCGTCGGACTAGGCTACGAGCAGTACTTC. It is translated as CASSVGLGYEQYF.

This clonotype was found many times. The chain recombines TRBV20-1 with TRBJ1-5, with D tentatively TRBD1 (5 bases). Germline V CDR1 and CDR2: DFQATT, SNEGSKA (reference sequence). V lost 5 bases, J lost 3 bases, and 11 bases lay in between. The CDR3 has 13 amino acids. The CDR3 region has the DNA TGCAGTGCTGACCGAGGGGCCAATCAGCCCCAGCATTTT. Translation: CSADRGANQPQHF.

The chain couples TRBV20-1 to TRBJ1-2; D remains unclear. CDR3 length: 14 residues. Germline CDR1 DFQATT, CDR2 SNEGSKA (reference sequence). Trimming took off 4 bases at V and 2 bases at J, with 14 bases between the two ends. CDR3 nucleotide sequence: TGCAGTGCTAACCCTAGGACGGAGAACTATGGCTACACCTTC. It codes for CSANPRTENYGYTF.

This clonotype came up many times. The chain links TRBV7-3 to TRBJ2-3; D not certain. This CDR3 is 13 amino acids long. CDR1 and CDR2 from the germline V gene are SGHTA and FQGTGA. V lost 6 bases and J 1 base, leaving 8 bases between the germline ends. The CDR3 spells CASSALGTDTQYF. The CDR3 bases are TGTGCCAGCAGTGCCCTGGGCACAGATACGCAGTATTTT. Full variable domain (remainder filled in from reference TRBV7-3 and TRBJ2-3): GAGVSQTPSNKVTEKGKYVELRCDPISGHTALYWYRQSLGQGPEFLIYFQGTGAADDSGLPNDRFFAVRPEGSVSTLKIQRTERGDSAVYLCASSALGTDTQYFGPGTRLTVL.

This clonotype was detected many times. V is TRBV12-3 or TRBV12-4 and J is TRBJ1-5; 8 nucleotides align to TRBD1. Trimming at V came to 3 bases and at J to 6 bases, leaving 4 bases not matched to a gene. CDR3 length: 14 amino acids. The CDR3 bases are TGTGCCAGCAGTTTCAGGACAGGGTTTCAGCCCCAGCATTTT. This translates into CASSFRTGFQPQHF.

This clonotype was seen repeatedly, ten times or more. V is TRBV12-3 or TRBV12-4 and J is TRBJ2-1, with D uncertain. This CDR3 contains 12 residues. The ends were cut back, 4 bases at V and 4 bases at J, with 5 bases in the middle. CDR3 sequence: CASSWIYNEQFF. The CDR3 nucleotides are TGTGCCAGCAGTTGGATATACAATGAGCAGTTCTTC.

This clonotype was counted at least ten times. V and J are TRBV7-3 and TRBJ2-2; 7 bases are a match to TRBD2. The CDR3 sequence is 19 residues long. From germline, CDR1 is SGHTA and CDR2 FQGTGA. V gave up 1 base and J gave up 3 bases; unmatched junction bases: 14. DNA of the CDR3: TGTGCCAGCAGCTTAATGGGCGGATATGCGGGAGTGGACACCGGGGAGCTGTTTTTT. This gives the protein CASSLMGGYAGVDTGELFF.

This clonotype was observed a single time. The chain combines TRBV12-3 or TRBV12-4 with TRBJ2-7, with 10 bases aligning to TRBD2. Trimming at V came to 6 bases and at J to 4 bases, leaving 3 bases not matched to a gene. The CDR3 has 13 amino acids. The CDR3 reads CASRFSGGYEQYF. The CDR3 DNA reads as TGTGCCAGCAGATTTAGCGGGGGGTACGAGCAGTACTTC.

This clonotype was counted ten times or more. The chain joins TRBV29-1 to TRBJ2-3; 11 bases map to TRBD2. Germline assignment: CDR1 SQVTM and CDR2 ANQGSEA. The J segment lost 6 bases and the V segment lost 6 bases, leaving 8 bases of the junction unmatched. The CDR3 has 14 residues. DNA for the CDR3: TGCAGCGTGTGGGCTAGCGGGAGGTCGGATACGCAGTATTTT. Translation gives CSVWASGRSDTQYF.

This clonotype was counted at least ten times. This chain connects TRBV11-2 to TRBJ2-7; no clear D. CDR1 and CDR2 from the germline V gene are SGHAT and FQNNGV. V lost 0 bases, J lost 0 bases, and 3 bases lay in between. The CDR3 sequence is 13 residues long. This CDR3 reads CASSLDSSYEQYF. The CDR3 coding sequence is TGTGCCAGCAGCTTAGACAGCTCCTACGAGCAGTACTTC.

This clonotype has at least ten counts. The rearrangement joins TRBV20-1 to TRBJ2-7, with TRBD1 identical over 10 bases. Looked up from germline, CDR1 is DFQATT and CDR2 is SNEGSKA (reference sequence). The CDR3 spans 15 residues. Germline trimming cut 3 bases from V and 9 bases from J; bases unmatched to any gene: 14. CDR3 residues: CSASGSGQGETGQYF. The CDR3 nucleotides read TGCAGTGCTAGTGGCTCAGGACAGGGGGAGACGGGGCAGTACTTC.

CDR3 loop: CASSSGGSAGYTYEQYF. The CDR3 region has the DNA TGCGCCAGCAGCTCGGGAGGATCCGCGGGATACACCTACGAGCAGTACTTC. The gene calls are TRBV5-1 and TRBJ2-7; TRBD2 matches 7 bases. Germline V gives CDR1 SGHRS, CDR2 YFSETQ. V gave up 3 bases and J gave up 2 bases; unmatched junction bases: 14. The CDR3 loop spans 17 amino acids.

The sample holds a few counts of this clonotype. The V and J genes are TRBV5-1 and TRBJ2-7, with 14 bases lining up with TRBD2. The CDR3 contains 15 residues. J lost 3 bases, V lost 5 bases, and 4 bases had no gene match. Germline assignment: CDR1 SGHRS and CDR2 YFSETQ. CDR3 residues: CASRGTSGSGYEQYF. CDR3 nucleotides: TGCGCCAGCAGGGGGACTAGCGGGAGCGGCTACGAGCAGTACTTC.

This clonotype has only a few counts. Written as DNA, the CDR3 is TGTGCCACCAGTGAAACAGGGGGCGGCTATGGCTACACCTTC. This encodes CATSETGGGYGYTF. V gene TRBV24-1 combines with J gene TRBJ1-2, with TRBD1 matching over 9 bases. This CDR3 is 14 amino acids long. Germline V gives CDR1 KGHDR, CDR2 SFDVKD. V dropped 4 bases and J dropped 4; count of bases not matched to a gene: 3.

This chain joins TRBV2 and TRBJ2-1, with 8 positions matching TRBD2. V lost 7 bases and J lost 8; bases outside the gene matches: 1. This CDR3 spans 11 amino acids. Germline V lookup: CDR1 SNHLY, CDR2 FYNNEI. The CDR3 region is CASTGGDEQFF. CDR3 coding DNA: TGTGCCAGCACCGGGGGGGATGAGCAGTTCTTC.

This clonotype has a handful of counts. V and J are TRBV11-2 and TRBJ2-1; TRBD2 matches at 8 bases. CDR3 length: 15 amino acids. Germline-derived CDR1 and CDR2 are SGHAT and FQNNGV. The V segment lost 5 bases and the J segment 2 bases; nucleotides outside the gene matches: 5. CDR3 DNA sequence: TGTGCCAGCAGCCAAGGGCGGGGGGCCTACAATGAGCAGTTCTTC. This encodes CASSQGRGAYNEQFF.

This clonotype was seen at least ten times. The chain combines TRBV7-2 with TRBJ2-2; D ambiguous. CDR3 length: 15 residues. The germline V gene encodes CDR1 SGHTA and CDR2 FQGNSA. Trimming pared 5 bases from V and 1 base from J, leaving 11 bases between. CDR3 in DNA: TGTGCCAGCAGCCCGTTCGGACGGAACACCGGGGAGCTGTTTTTT. It is translated as CASSPFGRNTGELFF.

V usage is TRBV20-1 and J usage is TRBJ1-1; D unresolved. Trimming pared 0 bases from V and 2 bases from J, leaving 10 bases between. There are 14 residues in the CDR3. Per germline, CDR1 DFQATT and CDR2 SNEGSKA (reference sequence). CDR3 nucleotides: TGCAGTGCTAGAGATTGGACGGTAAACACTGAAGCTTTCTTT. It yields the protein CSARDWTVNTEAFF.

This clonotype was observed at least ten times. At one end the junction does not follow the germline gene, possibly because of a read error. J is TRBJ2-1 and V is TRBV29-1; 8 bases are a match to TRBD2. The germline V gene has CDR1 SQVTM and CDR2 ANQGSEA. The CDR3 is made up of 14 amino acids. The CDR3 loop is CSAEGTRSHNEQFF. The CDR3 DNA reads TGCAGCGCTGAAGGGACTAGATCCCACAATGAGCAGTTCTTC.